This T cell receptor beta chain was identified in a study of OX40 agonist ivuxolimab in advanced cancers. Study information: A male proportion of over 70% was recorded, with mean age around 60 years and range about 20 to 85.

Cycle 7 day 1, cycle 4 day 1, and baseline were the timepoints at which blood was sampled. Study results and limitations: With doses of 0.1 to 3.0 mg/kg, CD4+ and CD8+ blood T cells had undergone clonal expansion by week 6. Among expanded peripheral T cells, antigen specificity went undetermined.

Germline V gives CDR1 SGHTA, CDR2 FQGTGA. The ends were cut back, 5 bases at V and 4 bases at J, with 11 bases in the middle. CDR3 length: 13 amino acids. TCRdb's table, derived via immunoSEQ multiplex PCR, lists solely in-frame clones and lacks some. Altogether 55,000 to 70,000 clones are present, 80% to 90% being singletons, with the ten largest covering about 0.6%. Turning to this clone: Antigen specificity is unknown.

This material consisted of CD4+ or CD8+ T cells sorted from blood, taken in a trial of the OX40 agonist ivuxolimab. The clonotype was recovered from an adult with an advanced solid tumor such as melanoma, head and neck, liver or kidney cancer. This chain links TRBV7-3 with TRBJ1-2; D call uncertain. The CDR3 loop is CASSQAAGYGYTF. The CDR3 DNA reads as TGTGCCAGCAGCCAGGCGGCTGGCTATGGCTACACCTTC.